This T cell receptor (beta chain) was identified during a study of T cells in localized non-small cell lung cancer. Study results and limitations: Higher blood T cell density tracked longer overall survival.

Of note for this clone: Its specificity is unknown.

Only in-frame clones appear in the TCRdb table, and some are missing; sequencing was by immunoSEQ multiplex PCR. Of about 52,000 clones in the sample, roughly 86% were seen once. The CDR3 contains 13 residues. Trimming cost V 2 bases and J 0 bases, with 4 bases left between them. The germline gives CDR1 LGHNT, CDR2 FRNRAP. The sequence derives from a female donor with stage II lung adenocarcinoma. The specimen was PBMCs, collected before any cancer treatment. The chain links TRBV12-5 to TRBJ1-1; D is ambiguous. This chain's CDR3 is CASGLRVNTEAFF. The CDR3, as DNA: TGTGCTAGTGGTTTGCGTGTGAACACTGAAGCTTTCTTT.